The present TCR beta chain was sequenced within a study of T cell changes during pregnancy in multiple sclerosis. The repertoire was sequenced with immunoSEQ multiplex PCR; TCRdb's copy has only in-frame clones and lacks some. The sample has under 90,000 clones; over 85% are singletons. J gave up 7 bases and V 6 bases, and 3 bases lay outside the gene matches. Germline assignment: CDR1 SGHRS and CDR2 YFSETQ. The CDR3 consists of 12 residues. This specimen consisted of peripheral blood, obtained in the second trimester of pregnancy. V and J are TRBV5-1 and TRBJ2-1; 8 bases are shared with TRBD1. This sequence was found in a female donor in good health, enrolled as a control in a pregnancy study. CDR3 amino acids: CASTRQGNEQFF. The CDR3 DNA reads as TGCGCCAGCACCAGACAGGGGAATGAGCAGTTCTTC.